This T cell receptor (beta chain) was sequenced in a study of blood T cell repertoires in COVID-19. V was cut by 5 bases and J by 0 bases, with 12 bases left in between. This CDR3 comprises 15 residues. Germline loops: CDR1 MNHEY, CDR2 SVGEGT. Assay used: immunoSEQ multiplex PCR; TCRdb lists only in-frame clones, some missing. The table shows 390,000 or so clones, with around 87% occurring only once. The J gene is TRBJ2-3, the V gene TRBV6-2 or TRBV6-3, with D uncertain. The sample consisted of peripheral blood. The sequence was collected from a woman aged 30 to 39 with COVID-19, enrolled during active disease. The CDR3 here is CASSTVVLSTDTQYF. CDR3 in DNA: TGTGCCAGCAGTACGGTAGTCTTGAGCACAGATACGCAGTATTTT.